This T cell receptor (beta chain) came from a study of beta chain features in type 1 diabetes. Study context: Sorted cells, approximately 100,000,000 in number, were examined across all samples.

The study reverse transcribed the entire isolated RNA, so it sequenced expressed TCRB transcripts. Sequenced naive, central memory and regulatory T cell samples produced an average of about 3.7 million reads. Assay: immunoSEQ multiplex PCR; the TCRdb copy retains only in-frame clones and omits some. The sample shows over 200,000 clones, under 13% of them seen only once. Points from the study as a whole: Shortening of TCRB CDR3s, moderate but significant, appeared in all four CD4+ subsets of Type 1 diabetes patients. Sampled from patients, naive, central memory and Treg TCRB repertoires appeared more similar than those sampled from healthy donors.

There are a few counts of this clone. Its antigen remains unknown. The CDR3 consists of 17 residues. Germline V gene lookup returns CDR1 SGHRS and CDR2 YFSETQ. J was trimmed by 1 base and V by 3 bases; bases with no gene match: 5. CD45RO/CCR7/CD25/CD127/CD95/CD27 sorting isolated CD4+ naive, central memory, regulatory and stem cell-like memory cells. The rearrangement links TRBV5-1 to TRBJ2-6, with 9 bases identical to TRBD1. The receptor was derived from a man between 25 and 39 years old with type 1 diabetes. Sequenced input: naive CD4+ T cells from blood. As DNA, the CDR3 is TGCGCCAGCAGCTCCGGGACAGGGCTTTCTGGGGCCAACGTCCTGACTTTC. This translates into CASSSGTGLSGANVLTF.